This T cell receptor (beta chain) was found in a study of cytotoxic CD8 clonotypes in ibrutinib-treated CLL. Profiled with immunoSEQ multiplex PCR; TCRdb holds only in-frame clones, not every one. The sample gives 35,000 or so clones, 71% of which show up once; 16% is in the top ten. Trimming left V 5 bases short and J 1 base short, with 6 bases between. Per germline, CDR1 SGHRS and CDR2 YFSETQ. The CDR3 sequence is 12 residues long. Sequenced here: PBMCs, sampled at disease progression, from a patient treated with ibrutinib. This chain uses TRBV5-1 with TRBJ1-1, with unresolved D. This clonotype was obtained from a human donor with chronic lymphocytic leukemia. The CDR3 coding sequence is TGCGCCAGCAGGCTCGAGAACACTGAAGCTTTCTTT. The encoded protein is CASRLENTEAFF.